The 21 T cell receptor beta chains given below trace back to one sample, sequenced in a study of blood T cell repertoires in COVID-19. The repertoire was sequenced with immunoSEQ multiplex PCR; TCRdb's copy has only in-frame clones and lacks some. The sample includes around 150,000 clones, around 84% seen only once; the top ten take 6%. Sequencing was performed on PBMCs or T cells enriched from blood (not recorded which). These TCRs come from a man aged 35-49 years who had recovered from COVID-19.

The chain uses TRBV30 and TRBJ2-3; no clear D. Germline V gene sequence: CDR1 GTSNPN, CDR2 SVGIG (reference sequence). CDR3 length equals 12 residues. The ends were cut back, 3 bases at V and 2 bases at J, with 6 bases in the middle. CDR3 amino acids: CAWRLLTDTQYF. CDR3 coding DNA: TGTGCCTGGAGGTTACTCACAGATACGCAGTATTTT.

This clone has a single count. The chain links TRBV7-2 to TRBJ2-1, with 9 bases fitting TRBD1. V trimming: 3 bases; J trimming: 4 bases; junction bases outside the gene matches: 4. The CDR3 loop spans 15 amino acids. Germline values: CDR1 SGHTA, CDR2 FQGNSA. The CDR3 nucleotides are TGTGCCAGCAGCTTCCGGACAGGGGAGTACAATGAGCAGTTCTTC. Translating it yields CASSFRTGEYNEQFF. Complete variable domain (other parts from reference TRBV7-2 and TRBJ2-1): GAGVSQSPSNKVTEKGKDVELRCDPISGHTALYWYRQSLGQGLEFLIYFQGNSAPDKSGLPSDRFSAERTGGSVSTLTIQRTQQEDSAVYLCASSFRTGEYNEQFFGPGTRLTVL.

The rearrangement joins TRBV15 to TRBJ1-5; D unresolved. Germline V lookup: CDR1 LNHNV, CDR2 YYDKDF (reference sequence). The CDR3 is 13 residues long. Deletions cut 0 bases from V and 5 bases from J, with 5 bases between. The CDR3 DNA is TGTGCCACCAGCAGAGATGAGGATCAGCCCCAGCATTTT. Translating it yields CATSRDEDQPQHF. Combining the CDR3 with reference TRBV15 and TRBJ1-5 gives the whole variable domain DAMVIQNPRYQVTQFGKPVTLSCSQTLNHNVMYWYQQKSSQAPKLLFHYYDKDFNNEADTPDNFQSRRPNTSFCFLDIRSPGLGDTAMYLCATSRDEDQPQHFGDGTRLSIL.

This chain joins TRBV3-1 (or the pseudogene TRBV3-2) and TRBJ1-2; the D is unclear. The CDR3 runs 12 residues. In germline, CDR1 is LGHDT, CDR2 YNNKEL (reference sequence). With 0 bases removed from V and 8 bases from J, the gap between germline ends came to 7 bases. The CDR3 region is CASSQDRRGYTF. In DNA form, the CDR3 reads TGTGCCAGCAGCCAAGATAGGCGGGGCTACACCTTC.

The table lists this clone with a few counts. This chain connects TRBV19 to TRBJ1-1, with D possibly being TRBD1 (6 bases). The V gene's germline CDR1 is LNHDA and CDR2 SQIVND (reference sequence). The CDR3 covers 13 residues. V lost 10 bases to trimming and J lost 1 base, with 13 bases between them. For the CDR3, the DNA is TGTGCCATCTTCGACAGGTCGAACACTGAAGCTTTCTTT. Residues: CAIFDRSNTEAFF.

V gene TRBV9 combines with J gene TRBJ1-1, with unresolved D. This CDR3 is 13 amino acids long. CDR1 and CDR2 (germline): SGDLS, YYNGEE. Trimming took 0 bases from V and 7 from J, leaving 10 bases between them. In DNA form, the CDR3 reads TGTGCCAGCAGCGTAGGTCCTCTAGATGAAGCTTTCTTT. It is translated as CASSVGPLDEAFF.

This chain uses TRBV7-5 with TRBJ2-2; the table's D call, TRBD1, was not checked against the DNA. TRBV7-5 represents a pseudogene. The CDR3 has 18 residues. CDR3 sequence reads: CARSLVTPISGYTGELFF. The CDR3 DNA is TGTGCCAGAAGCTTGGTGACACCTATAAGTGGTTACACCGGGGAGCTGTTTTTT.

The rearrangement uses TRBV18 and TRBJ1-1, with D unresolved. The CDR3 covers 15 residues. V was cut by 3 bases and J by 3 bases, with 14 bases left in between. CDR1 is KGHSH and CDR2 is LQKENI in the germline V gene. The CDR3, as DNA: TGTGCCAGCTCACCTCCATCCGGGAGGGACACTGAAGCTTTCTTT. Encoded protein: CASSPPSGRDTEAFF.

The chain combines TRBV24-1 with TRBJ2-3; a weak D match, TRBD2 (5 bases). V dropped 6 bases and J dropped 6 bases, with 18 bases sitting between them. Germline V gene sequence: CDR1 KGHDR, CDR2 SFDVKD. CDR3 size: 15 residues. The CDR3, as DNA: TGTGCCACCAGTACCGCGGGCCTTAGCGCCGATACGCAGTATTTT. It encodes CATSTAGLSADTQYF.

A single count supports this clone. The V gene is TRBV27, the J gene TRBJ2-7, with D possibly being TRBD2 (5 bases). Looked up from germline, CDR1 is MNHEY and CDR2 is SMNVEV (reference sequence). The CDR3 is 13 residues long. V was shortened by 6 bases and J by 4 bases, with 13 bases between the two germline ends. DNA for the CDR3: TGTGCCAGCAGCCTGACGAGGGCTTACGAGCAGTACTTC. It translates to CASSLTRAYEQYF.

The gene calls are TRBV18 and TRBJ1-3; D is unresolved. The V gene lost 0 bases and the J gene lost 4 bases, with 13 bases spanning the gap. There are 16 residues in the CDR3. CDR1 and CDR2 (germline): KGHSH, LQKENI. CDR3 residues: CASSPPNQALGNTIYF. Here the CDR3 DNA reads TGTGCCAGCTCACCACCGAACCAGGCTCTGGGAAACACCATATATTTT.

J is TRBJ2-1 and V is TRBV24-1, with 7 positions matching TRBD1. The germline V gene encodes CDR1 KGHDR and CDR2 SFDVKD. Trimming at V came to 4 bases and at J to 11 bases, leaving 10 bases not matched to a gene. The CDR3 is made up of 14 amino acids. CDR3 nucleotide sequence: TGTGCCACCAGTGAGCCATACTGGGACAGTCAGCAGTTCTTC. Amino acids: CATSEPYWDSQQFF.

The V and J genes are TRBV4-2 and TRBJ2-5; 12 nucleotides agree with TRBD2. The V gene's germline CDR1 is LGHNA and CDR2 YNFKEQ. Trimming took 0 bases from V and 7 from J; bases not matched to a gene: 12. The CDR3 loop spans 18 amino acids. DNA of the CDR3: TGTGCCAGCAGCCAAGATCTAGGGACTAGCGGGCCGAGCGTGACCCAGTACTTC. Protein: CASSQDLGTSGPSVTQYF.

This chain joins TRBV6-5 and TRBJ2-3; 7 bases map to TRBD2. The J segment lost 1 base and the V segment lost 0 bases, leaving 4 bases of the junction unmatched. Looked up from germline, CDR1 is MNHEY and CDR2 is SVGAGI. The CDR3 consists of 16 residues. This CDR3 reads CASSYSPGGGTDTQYF. In nucleotides, the CDR3 is TGTGCCAGCAGTTACTCACCGGGGGGAGGCACAGATACGCAGTATTTT.

The chain combines TRBV11-2 with TRBJ2-7, with D maybe TRBD2 (6 bases). This CDR3 has 14 residues. CDR1 is SGHAT, CDR2 FQNNGV, per germline. The V gene lost 5 bases and the J gene lost 3 bases, with 14 bases spanning the gap. CDR3 sequence (DNA): TGTGCCAGCAGCGCCGAGTTCGGGAGCTACGAGCAGTACGTC. This gives the protein CASSAEFGSYEQYV.

The chain joins TRBV7-2 to TRBJ1-1; D is ambiguous. Germline V gene data show CDR1 as SGHTA and CDR2 as FQGNSA. Trimming took 3 bases from V and 4 from J, leaving 9 bases between them. The CDR3 contains 13 residues. The CDR3: CASSLNPGTEAFF. DNA of the CDR3: TGTGCCAGCAGCTTGAACCCCGGCACTGAAGCTTTCTTT.

The V and J genes are TRBV5-1 and TRBJ2-2, with a tentative D call TRBD1 (5 bases). The CDR3 spans 14 residues. Looked up from germline, CDR1 is SGHRS and CDR2 is YFSETQ. V was cut by 5 bases and J by 5 bases, with 13 bases left in between. In nucleotides, the CDR3 is TGCGCCAGCAGAAGGGGAAGTGGGACCGGGGAGCTGTTTTTT. It codes for CASRRGSGTGELFF.

The gene calls are TRBV30 and TRBJ2-2; D ambiguous. Looked up from germline, CDR1 is GTSNPN and CDR2 is SVGIG (reference sequence). This CDR3 is 12 amino acids long. Trimming cost V 1 base and J 6 bases, with 6 bases left between them. The CDR3: CAWSAPSGELFF. CDR3 coding DNA: TGTGCCTGGAGTGCCCCTTCCGGGGAGCTGTTTTTT.

The chain has TRBV18 and TRBJ2-7, with D tentatively TRBD2 (5 bases). Trimming removed 1 base from V and 4 bases from J, with 8 bases in between. The CDR3 runs 13 residues. Germline values: CDR1 KGHSH, CDR2 LQKENI. The DNA for the CDR3 is TGTGCCAGCTCACCACTACGAGGGTACGAGCAGTACTTC. As protein: CASSPLRGYEQYF.

The chain joins TRBV6-5 to TRBJ2-3; 7 bases fit TRBD1. Germline V gives CDR1 MNHEY, CDR2 SVGAGI. J gave up 0 bases and V 6 bases, and 6 bases lay outside the gene matches. The CDR3 loop spans 15 amino acids. CDR3 region: CASSPDRASTDTQYF. CDR3 DNA sequence: TGTGCCAGCAGCCCAGACAGGGCTAGCACAGATACGCAGTATTTT.

This clone was detected many times. This chain connects TRBV6-1 to TRBJ1-1; 8 bases fit TRBD1. The CDR3 runs 15 residues. Germline loops: CDR1 MNHNS, CDR2 SASEGT. The trim removed 2 bases at V and 4 bases at J, leaving 6 bases unmatched. This CDR3 reads CASSEHGQGSTEAFF. CDR3 DNA: TGTGCCAGCAGTGAACATGGACAGGGAAGCACTGAAGCTTTCTTT.